This entry lists 20 T cell receptor beta chains sequenced from one sample in a study of T cell repertoires in cytomegalovirus infection. TCRdb redid the calling of the reads with MiXCR, one entry per CDR3 protein. This repertoire shows roughly 230,000 distinct CDR3 sequences, approximately 15% found once; its top ten account for around 43%. What was sequenced was CD8+ T cells from PBMCs. Receptors originate from a human donor in good health (CMV status not recorded). Some clones in this sample may be carry-over from other donors' samples.

This clonotype appeared a few times. The chain combines TRBV20-1 with TRBJ1-1; D ambiguous. Between the trimmed V and J ends, which lost 5 bases and 0 bases, there was a span of 13 bases. This CDR3 contains 14 residues. The germline V gene has CDR1 DFQATT and CDR2 SNEGSKA (reference sequence). The CDR3 protein is CSAEMWTVNTEAFF. DNA of the CDR3: TGCAGTGCTGAGATGTGGACGGTGAACACTGAAGCTTTCTTT.

V gene TRBV28 combines with J gene TRBJ1-3; 7 bases agree with TRBD1. V gave up 4 bases and J gave up 9 bases; unmatched junction bases: 9. The CDR3 extends over 14 amino acids. CDR1 MDHEN and CDR2 SYDVKM come from the germline V gene. The CDR3 coding sequence is TGTGCCAGCAGTTCACGACAGGGCTTAAGCACCATATATTTT. It codes for CASSSRQGLSTIYF.

The chain has TRBV7-8 and TRBJ1-1; weak D call: TRBD1 (6 bases). The CDR3 length is 16 residues. In germline, CDR1 is SGHVS, CDR2 FQNEAQ. V dropped 5 bases and J dropped 1 base, with 17 bases sitting between them. DNA of the CDR3: TGTGCCAGCAGCGGAGGGGGGCAGGGATCGAACACTGAAGCTTTCTTT. It codes for CASSGGGQGSNTEAFF.

This chain connects TRBV19 to TRBJ2-1; tentatively, D is TRBD2 (7 bases). This CDR3 region has 15 residues. CDR1 and CDR2 (germline): LNHDA, SQIVND (reference sequence). V was clipped by 9 bases and J by 7 bases, with 22 bases between them. CDR3 in DNA: TGTGCCAGCGAGAACGGGGCCGGGGGGACAAATGAGCAGTTCTTC. The encoded protein is CASENGAGGTNEQFF. Together with reference TRBV19 and TRBJ2-1, the CDR3 gives the full variable domain: DGGITQSPKYLFRKEGQNVTLSCEQNLNHDAMYWYRQDPGQGLRLIYYSQIVNDFQKGDIAEGYSVSREKKESFPLTVTSAQKNPTAFYLCASENGAGGTNEQFFGPGTRLTVL.

This clonotype was counted between two and nine times. The V call is TRBV7-3, the J call TRBJ2-1; 9 positions agree with TRBD1. V lost 1 base to trimming and J lost 6 bases; unmatched junction nucleotides: 4. This CDR3 is built from 15 residues. Looked up from germline, CDR1 is SGHTA and CDR2 is FQGTGA. The CDR3 spells CASSLSGTGFNEQFF. CDR3 nucleotides: TGTGCCAGCAGCTTAAGTGGGACAGGGTTCAATGAGCAGTTCTTC.

This clonotype was recorded at least ten times. The chain recombines TRBV29-1 with TRBJ1-1, with 7 positions matching TRBD1. The CDR3 covers 13 residues. Per germline, CDR1 SQVTM and CDR2 ANQGSEA. Germline trimming cut 7 bases from V and 1 base from J; bases unmatched to any gene: 6. Here the CDR3 DNA reads TGCAGCGCGGAGGGACAGAGGAACACTGAAGCTTTCTTT. This codes for CSAEGQRNTEAFF.

This clonotype was counted only a few times. The gene calls are TRBV5-4 and TRBJ1-1; the D gene is possibly TRBD1 (5 bases). Germline CDR1 and CDR2: SGHNT and YYREEE (reference sequence). This CDR3 contains 14 residues. V was cut by 4 bases and J by 1 base, with 11 bases left in between. In DNA form, the CDR3 reads TGTGCCAGCAGCGGTCCCCAGGGGAACACTGAAGCTTTCTTT. Amino acid sequence: CASSGPQGNTEAFF.

This clonotype appeared a few times. The rearrangement joins TRBV11-2 to TRBJ2-1; D perhaps matches TRBD2 (5 bases). The CDR3 contains 12 residues. CDR1 SGHAT and CDR2 FQNNGV come from the germline V gene. V shed 3 bases and J shed 8 bases, with 8 bases lying between them. CDR3 DNA sequence: TGTGCCAGCAGCTTGAGGGTCTATGAGCAGTTCTTC. It encodes CASSLRVYEQFF.

This clonotype occurred many times. V gene TRBV7-2 combines with J gene TRBJ2-5; maybe TRBD2 (6 bases). The germline V gene encodes CDR1 SGHTA and CDR2 FQGNSA. The CDR3 spans 15 residues. The ends were cut back, 4 bases at V and 2 bases at J, with 14 bases in the middle. This CDR3 reads CASSSIGTVQETQYF. The CDR3 DNA is TGTGCCAGCAGCTCGATCGGGACTGTTCAAGAGACCCAGTACTTC.

The chain employs TRBV15 and TRBJ1-2, with 7 nucleotides matching TRBD1. The CDR3 extends over 14 amino acids. Germline CDR1 LNHNV, CDR2 YYDKDF (reference sequence). Trimming at V came to 5 bases and at J to 7 bases, leaving 10 bases not matched to a gene. Written as DNA, the CDR3 is TGTGCCACCAGCGTACGAATGACAGGGACTGGCTACACCTTC. Encoded protein: CATSVRMTGTGYTF.

The V call is TRBV7-9, the J call TRBJ1-1; D is unresolved. The CDR3 runs to 14 residues. The V gene lost 5 bases and the J gene lost 4 bases, with 14 bases spanning the gap. Looked up from germline, CDR1 is SEHNR and CDR2 is FQNEAQ (reference sequence). The CDR3 loop reads CASSRTEGFTEAFF. The CDR3 coding sequence is TGTGCCAGCAGCCGAACGGAGGGTTTCACTGAAGCTTTCTTT.

This CDR3 is CASSYSRTPVLPAFF. The CDR3 nucleotides are TGTGCCAGCAGTTACTCTAGGACGCCCGTTCTCCCAGCTTTCTTT. J is TRBJ1-1 and V is TRBV6-5, with D hard to call. The CDR3 totals 15 residues. The ends were cut back, 0 bases at V and 10 bases at J, with 18 bases in the middle. Germline V gives CDR1 MNHEY, CDR2 SVGAGI.

The CDR3 DNA follows: TGTGCCAGCAGTGAGTCTCAGGGGACTAGCTCAGATACGCAGTATTTT. Translated: CASSESQGTSSDTQYF. The rearrangement links TRBV6-4 to TRBJ2-3, with 9 bases identical to TRBD2. Germline V gene data show CDR1 as MRHNA and CDR2 as SNTAGT. Losses at the gene ends were 3 bases for V and 4 bases for J; bases not matched to a gene: 8. This CDR3 has 16 residues.

This clonotype has at least ten counts. This chain links TRBV28 with TRBJ2-5; D gene unclear. Germline V gene sequence: CDR1 MDHEN, CDR2 SYDVKM. The CDR3 loop spans 13 amino acids. The chain's CDR3 is CATLGGSQETQYF. Here the CDR3 DNA reads TGTGCGACGTTGGGCGGCAGCCAAGAGACCCAGTACTTC.

The chain is built from TRBV27 and TRBJ2-1, with TRBD1 identical over 10 bases. Germline V lookup: CDR1 MNHEY, CDR2 SMNVEV (reference sequence). This CDR3 region has 16 residues. With V trimmed by 10 bases and J by 3 bases, 12 bases remained unmatched. The DNA of the CDR3 is TGTGCCACCACAGTACCCCGGGACAGGGGCTACAATGAGCAGTTCTTC. Translating gives CATTVPRDRGYNEQFF.

Comment on this clonotype: This could be a read error, since a much larger clone is one nucleotide away. The rearrangement joins TRBV7-9 to TRBJ2-3; 9 positions match TRBD2. CDR3 size: 17 residues. Per the germline V gene, CDR1 is SEHNR and CDR2 is FQNEAQ (reference sequence). After removal of 7 bases from V and 0 bases from J, the junction contained 11 bases not matched to a gene. The CDR3 DNA follows: TGTGCCAGCAACGGAGCGGGGGGCGACCATAGCACAGATACGCAGTATTTT. This encodes CASNGAGGDHSTDTQYF.

The CDR3 sequence: CASSQAPGLLTSNTGELFF. Here the CDR3 DNA reads TGCGCCAGCAGCCAAGCTCCGGGACTACTAACCTCGAACACCGGGGAGCTGTTTTTT. The chain uses TRBV4-3 and TRBJ2-2, with TRBD2 matching over 7 bases. This CDR3 comprises 19 residues. Germline V gene data show CDR1 as LGHNA and CDR2 as YSLEER. V shed 1 base, J shed 0 bases, and the junction held 11 bases outside the gene matches.

This chain connects TRBV6-1 to TRBJ1-5, with D maybe TRBD1 (5 bases). V shed 5 bases and J shed 7 bases, with 12 bases lying between them. Germline V gene lookup returns CDR1 MNHNS and CDR2 SASEGT. The CDR3 spans 13 residues. Here the CDR3 reads CASSSGFAQPQHF. DNA of the CDR3: TGTGCCAGCAGTTCAGGGTTCGCACAGCCCCAGCATTTT.

At least ten counts were recorded for this clonotype. CDR3 protein: CASSLFGSRSGNTIYF. CDR3 DNA: TGTGCCAGCAGCTTATTTGGCTCCCGCTCTGGAAACACCATATATTTT. J is TRBJ1-3 and V is TRBV7-2; D gene unclear. Trimming cost V 2 bases and J 0 bases, with 11 bases left between them. Germline CDR1 SGHTA, CDR2 FQGNSA. The CDR3 contains 16 residues.

This clonotype showed up many times. V and J are TRBV27 and TRBJ1-1; D is ambiguous. The V gene's germline CDR1 is MNHEY and CDR2 SMNVEV (reference sequence). Between the trimmed V and J ends, which lost 5 bases and 5 bases, there was a span of 18 bases. The CDR3 runs 15 residues. CDR3 coding DNA: TGTGCCAGCAGTCTCTCCCCCTCTTTCGGTACTGAAGCTTTCTTT. Translated: CASSLSPSFGTEAFF.